This T cell receptor (beta chain) was observed in a study of cytomegalovirus exposure and HLA in healthy donors. General study findings and limits: Investigators reported 164 TCR beta chains as tied to cytomegalovirus. It was reported that TCR beta sequences correctly inferred the HLA-A and HLA-B alleles for most subjects. TCR sequences were mostly rare, though some public TCRs occurred in many donors. Several of the most significant clusters appeared, in a later analysis, to be linked to common viral pathogens.

About this clone itself: Its specificity is unknown.

This CDR3 comprises 16 residues. Germline assignment: CDR1 SNHLY and CDR2 FYNNEI. The trim removed 8 bases at V and 4 bases at J, leaving 7 bases unmatched. The PCR ran on 60 Vbeta and 13 Jbeta primers. Only in-frame clones appear in the TCRdb table, and some are missing; sequencing was by immunoSEQ multiplex PCR. The sample shows approximately 140,000 clones, roughly 80% of them seen only once. The sequence was collected from a man between 35 and 55 years old in good health and CMV-seropositive. The specimen sequenced was PBMCs. The chain employs TRBV2 and TRBJ2-3; 15 bases align to TRBD2. The CDR3 loop is CASEGLAGGFADTQYF. The CDR3 DNA reads as TGTGCCAGCGAGGGACTAGCGGGAGGTTTTGCAGATACGCAGTATTTT.